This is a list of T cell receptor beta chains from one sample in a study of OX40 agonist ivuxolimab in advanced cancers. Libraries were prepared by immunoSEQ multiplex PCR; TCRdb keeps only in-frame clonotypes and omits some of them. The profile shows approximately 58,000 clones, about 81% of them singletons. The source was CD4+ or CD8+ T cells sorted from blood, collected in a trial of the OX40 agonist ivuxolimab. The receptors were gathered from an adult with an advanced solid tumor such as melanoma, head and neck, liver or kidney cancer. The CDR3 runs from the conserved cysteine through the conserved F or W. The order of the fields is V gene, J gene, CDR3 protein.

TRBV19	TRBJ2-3	CASSLGLSTDTQYF
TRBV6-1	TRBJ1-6	CASSEVWASYNSPLHF
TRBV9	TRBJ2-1	CASSARGGSYNEQFF
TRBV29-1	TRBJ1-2	CSVGSGGGYTF
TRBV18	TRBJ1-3	CASSPSGSGNTIYF
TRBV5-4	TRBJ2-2	CASSSGGTSAGELFF
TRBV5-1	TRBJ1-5	CASSSKAGQPQHF
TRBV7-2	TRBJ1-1	CASSLAIPNTEAFF
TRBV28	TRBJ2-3	CASSAFGGAHSTDTQYF
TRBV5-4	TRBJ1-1	CASSRDIVNTEAFF
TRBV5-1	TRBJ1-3	CASSLPRISGNTIYF
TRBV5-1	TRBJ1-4	CASSLQGLNEKLFF
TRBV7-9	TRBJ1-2	CASSLERANGYTF
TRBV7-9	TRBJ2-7	CASSPLTGASYEQYF
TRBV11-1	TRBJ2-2	CASSIHRDANTGELFF
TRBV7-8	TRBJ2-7	CASSRRRGLSPSYEQYF
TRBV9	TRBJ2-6	CASSVAGGGVGGANVLTF
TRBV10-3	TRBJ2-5	CATQSGTSGWWETQYF
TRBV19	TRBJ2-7	CASSPGQVTYEQYF
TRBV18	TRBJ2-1	CASSLLAGGLDEQFF
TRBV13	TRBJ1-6	CASSLNRGNSPLHF
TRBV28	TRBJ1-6	CASSPEGYSPLHF
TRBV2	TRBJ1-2	CASSGPGGGYTF
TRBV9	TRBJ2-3	CASSVEIGRLSTDTQYF
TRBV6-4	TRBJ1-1	CASSLREGTEAFF
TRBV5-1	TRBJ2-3	CASSLSSADTQYF
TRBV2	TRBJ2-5	CASSEALLADLQETQYF
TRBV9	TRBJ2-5	CASSRSGGQETQYF
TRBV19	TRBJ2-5	CASSTAGGRETQYF
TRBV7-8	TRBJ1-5	CASSFRDRERSQPQHF
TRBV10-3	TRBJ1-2	CAIRGRLDYGYTF
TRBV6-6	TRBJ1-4	CASIKAGLGEKLFF
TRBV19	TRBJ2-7	CASSRTGSRYEQYF
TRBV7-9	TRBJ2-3	CASSLSGGGRTDTQYF
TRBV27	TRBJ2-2	CASSLFGLAGANGELFF
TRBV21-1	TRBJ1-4	CASSNDEKLFF
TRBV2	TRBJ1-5	CASSGDRGAQHF
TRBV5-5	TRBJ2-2	CASSSPGRGGFGGELFF
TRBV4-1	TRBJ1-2	CASSHFWRGQGDYGYTF
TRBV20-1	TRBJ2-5	CSASGTETQYF
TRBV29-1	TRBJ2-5	CSVGVGGAETQYF
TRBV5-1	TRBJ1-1	CASSLAAGQPEAFF
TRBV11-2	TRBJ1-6	CASSLRPPTGTLASPLHF
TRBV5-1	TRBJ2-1	CASSATQGNEQFF
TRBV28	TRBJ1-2	CASSSSPGTSF
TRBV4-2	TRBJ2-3	CASSQVSQATDTQYF
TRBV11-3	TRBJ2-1	CASSAINRWSSYNEQFF
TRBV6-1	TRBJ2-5	CASSSSLAAGETQYF
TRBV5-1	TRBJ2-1	CASSLVADSYNEQFF
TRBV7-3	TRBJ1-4	CASSLLRDRGPVNEKLFF
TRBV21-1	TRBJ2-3	CASGTLLNSGDLGGTDTQYF
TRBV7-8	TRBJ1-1	CASAQTGGNTEAFF
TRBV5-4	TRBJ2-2	CASSPNRVGELFF
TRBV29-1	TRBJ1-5	CSVGQRTNQPQHF